What follows are 7 T cell receptor beta chains derived from one specimen sequenced in a study of technical replicates of blood from a handful of donors. Sequenced by immunoSEQ multiplex PCR; TCRdb stores in-frame clones only, minus some. The sample holds approximately 70,000 clones; about 91% are singletons and the top ten take 0.38%. The sample taken for sequencing was T cells isolated from PBMCs. The receptors shown here come from a human donor in good health.

The rearrangement links TRBV2 to TRBJ2-1; no clear D gene. CDR3 length equals 13 residues. CDR1 and CDR2 from the germline V gene are SNHLY and FYNNEI. The V end lost 3 bases, the J end lost 9 bases, and 12 bases lay between the germline ends. The CDR3 is CASSESSWAEQFF. The CDR3, as DNA: TGTGCCAGCAGTGAGTCGTCGTGGGCTGAGCAGTTCTTC.

V is TRBV2 and J is TRBJ2-7, with no clear D. V gave up 4 bases and J gave up 5 bases, with 9 bases separating them. CDR1 is SNHLY, CDR2 FYNNEI, per germline. This CDR3 is 12 amino acids long. The CDR3 nucleotides are TGTGCCAGCAGTGGGAGTTCCCACGAGCAGTACTTC. It specifies CASSGSSHEQYF.

This chain uses TRBV2 with TRBJ2-5, with 9 bases identical to TRBD2. V lost 4 bases to trimming and J lost 5 bases; unmatched junction nucleotides: 14. Germline-derived CDR1 and CDR2 are SNHLY and FYNNEI. The CDR3 has 17 residues. The CDR3 is CASSGLAGIPYSETQYF. CDR3 bases: TGTGCCAGCAGTGGTCTAGCGGGGATCCCCTATAGCGAGACCCAGTACTTC.

The chain carries TRBV6-1 and TRBJ1-5, with D tentatively TRBD1 (5 bases). V gave up 8 bases and J gave up 4 bases, with 12 bases separating them. The CDR3 length is 13 residues. Germline loops: CDR1 MNHNS, CDR2 SASEGT. The CDR3 is CASGTVRNQPQHF. In DNA form, the CDR3 reads TGTGCCAGCGGGACTGTTAGGAATCAGCCCCAGCATTTT.

The rearrangement uses TRBV27 and TRBJ2-7; 8 bases are shared with TRBD2. With V trimmed by 6 bases and J by 5 bases, 9 bases remained unmatched. CDR1 MNHEY and CDR2 SMNVEV come from the germline V gene (reference sequence). The CDR3 extends over 14 amino acids. CDR3 DNA sequence: TGTGCCAGCAGCCCTAAAGCGGGAGAAAACGAGCAGTACTTC. It specifies CASSPKAGENEQYF.

The J gene is TRBJ2-5, the V gene TRBV14, with D possibly matching TRBD2 (5 bases). Germline CDR1 SGHDN, CDR2 FVKESK. Trimming cost V 5 bases and J 4 bases, with 14 bases left between them. CDR3 size: 14 residues. The CDR3 loop reads CASSSGSLVETQYF. The CDR3 coding sequence is TGTGCCAGCAGCTCGGGGTCCCTGGTAGAGACCCAGTACTTC. The full variable domain, its missing parts supplied by reference TRBV14 and TRBJ2-5, is EAGVTQFPSHSVIEKGQTVTLRCDPISGHDNLYWYRRVMGKEIKFLLHFVKESKQDESGMPNNRFLAERTGGTYSTLKVQPAELEDSGVYFCASSSGSLVETQYFGPGTRLLVL.

The chain uses TRBV9 and TRBJ2-5; 9 bases fit TRBD2. The germline CDR1 and CDR2 sequences are SGDLS and YYNGEE. The CDR3 is 19 residues long. V shed 0 bases and J 4 bases; nucleotides not matched to a gene: 16. The CDR3 DNA follows: TGTGCCAGCAGCGTAGGTCTTTCTTCTAGCGGGACTCTTATAGAGACCCAGTACTTC. This codes for CASSVGLSSSGTLIETQYF.